Presented here are 26 T cell receptor beta chains from one specimen sequenced in a study of beta chain features in type 1 diabetes. The authors reverse transcribed all of the isolated RNA, so sequencing captured expressed TCRB transcripts. Sequencing used immunoSEQ multiplex PCR; TCRdb keeps in-frame clones, though not all of them. Here the sample spans under 250,000 clones, roughly 15% being singletons. Sequencing was performed on naive CD4+ T cells from blood. The receptor set was obtained from a woman aged 35 to 49 in good health.

This chain uses TRBV18 with TRBJ2-5; tentatively, D is TRBD2 (6 bases). CDR1 and CDR2 (germline): KGHSH, LQKENI. CDR3 length: 12 residues. The V end was cut by 5 bases, the J end by 11 bases, with 15 bases between. CDR3 in DNA: TGTGCCAGCTCAACTACTAGCCCCAAGCAGTACTTC. This codes for CASSTTSPKQYF.

This clone was seen more than once but under ten times. V is TRBV2 and J is TRBJ1-1, with D perhaps matching TRBD1 (6 bases). Germline V gene sequence: CDR1 SNHLY, CDR2 FYNNEI. V lost 6 bases and J lost 5, with 13 bases in between. The CDR3 extends over 13 amino acids. The CDR3 bases are TGTGCCAGCAGCCGCGAAGGGACAACTGAAGCTTTCTTT. Translating it yields CASSREGTTEAFF.

This chain links TRBV6-5 with TRBJ2-7; maybe TRBD2 (5 bases). This CDR3 is built from 15 residues. Looked up from germline, CDR1 is MNHEY and CDR2 is SVGAGI. Trimming took off 2 bases at V and 0 bases at J, with 11 bases between the two ends. The CDR3 sequence is CASSYRGSSSYEQYF. The DNA for the CDR3 is TGTGCCAGCAGTTACCGGGGTTCTAGCTCCTACGAGCAGTACTTC.

This chain joins TRBV18 and TRBJ2-5; 10 nucleotides align to TRBD2. The CDR3 runs 17 residues. The V gene's germline CDR1 is KGHSH and CDR2 LQKENI. V dropped 3 bases and J dropped 2; count of bases not matched to a gene: 9. The CDR3 loop reads CASSPLPSGGSQETQYF. In DNA, the CDR3 is TGTGCCAGCTCACCCCTTCCTAGCGGGGGATCTCAAGAGACCCAGTACTTC.

This chain joins TRBV28 and TRBJ2-7; TRBD1 matches at 11 bases. The V gene's germline CDR1 is MDHEN and CDR2 SYDVKM. V shed 4 bases and J 2 bases; nucleotides not matched to a gene: 7. This CDR3 region has 16 residues. CDR3: CASSSRTGGSPYEQYF. CDR3 DNA sequence: TGTGCCAGCAGTTCCCGGACAGGGGGCTCGCCCTACGAGCAGTACTTC.

CDR3 in DNA: TGTGCCAGTACCGGAGGGGACTTCTACGAGCAGTACTTC. Translating gives CASTGGDFYEQYF. The chain combines TRBV6-1 with TRBJ2-7; D possibly corresponds to TRBD2 (6 bases). CDR3 length: 13 amino acids. The germline V gene has CDR1 MNHNS and CDR2 SASEGT. With 9 bases removed from V and 3 bases from J, the gap between germline ends came to 15 bases.

This clone was detected a few times. The chain links TRBV18 to TRBJ1-5, with D possibly matching TRBD1 (5 bases). The germline CDR1 and CDR2 sequences are KGHSH and LQKENI. The CDR3 length is 14 residues. V lost 1 base to trimming and J lost 6 bases, with 10 bases between them. CDR3 coding DNA: TGTGCCAGCTCACCACAGGGGCCAGGTCAGCCCCAGCATTTT. Protein sequence: CASSPQGPGQPQHF.

The chain employs TRBV15 and TRBJ2-1, with a weak D call TRBD2 (7 bases). This CDR3 is built from 16 residues. CDR1 is LNHNV, CDR2 YYDKDF, per germline (reference sequence). V lost 5 bases, J lost 2 bases, and 16 bases lay in between. The CDR3 reads CATSGTGGGAYNEQFF. The CDR3 DNA reads TGTGCCACCAGCGGTACAGGCGGGGGCGCCTACAATGAGCAGTTCTTC.

This clone has a handful of counts. This chain links TRBV7-2 with TRBJ2-3; weak D call: TRBD1 (6 bases). Between the trimmed V and J ends, which lost 3 bases and 1 base, there was a span of 8 bases. The germline gives CDR1 SGHTA, CDR2 FQGNSA. The CDR3 has 14 residues. The CDR3 loop is CASSLGQRTDTQYF. The CDR3 nucleotides read TGTGCCAGCAGCTTGGGACAACGCACAGATACGCAGTATTTT.

The DNA for the CDR3 is TGTGCCAGCAGCCAAACGCCGACTAGCGGGAGCACAGATACGCAGTATTTT. Its translation: CASSQTPTSGSTDTQYF. The chain employs TRBV5-8 and TRBJ2-3; 10 bases agree with TRBD2. The CDR3 spans 17 residues. Trimming took 4 bases from V and 0 from J; bases not matched to a gene: 8. From germline, CDR1 is SGHTS and CDR2 YDEGEE.

This rearrangement joins TRBV5-1 to TRBJ2-5; 8 positions agree with TRBD2. The J segment lost 1 base and the V segment lost 4 bases, leaving 9 bases of the junction unmatched. The CDR3 has 16 amino acids. Germline loops: CDR1 SGHRS, CDR2 YFSETQ. The CDR3 here is CASSLRPGGAQETQYF. The CDR3 coding sequence is TGCGCCAGCAGCCTGAGGCCCGGGGGGGCCCAAGAGACCCAGTACTTC.

The table lists this clone with a few counts. This rearrangement joins TRBV7-9 to TRBJ2-5, with D possibly matching TRBD2 (5 bases). The V and J ends lost 5 bases and 5 bases respectively, with 18 bases between them. Germline CDR1 is SEHNR and CDR2 is FQNEAQ (reference sequence). There are 15 residues in the CDR3. In DNA form, the CDR3 reads TGTGCCAGCAGCCGCGGGTCCTCGGTTGCGGAGACCCAGTACTTC. It codes for CASSRGSSVAETQYF.

A few counts support this clone. This sequence joins TRBV5-1 and TRBJ1-1; tentatively, D is TRBD1 (6 bases). The germline V gene encodes CDR1 SGHRS and CDR2 YFSETQ. Between the trimmed V and J ends, which lost 4 bases and 12 bases, there was a span of 19 bases. CDR3 size: 13 residues. For the CDR3, the DNA is TGCGCCAGCAGCACGACAGGCCAAGGTGAGACTTTCTTT. It specifies CASSTTGQGETFF.

V is TRBV7-9 and J is TRBJ1-3; 9 bases are shared with TRBD1. The V gene's germline CDR1 is SEHNR and CDR2 FQNEAQ (reference sequence). The junction had 19 bases not matched to a gene; V was cut back by 10 bases and J by 6 bases. The CDR3 covers 17 residues. CDR3 coding DNA: TGTGCCACTCCTCCGGGGACAGGGTTGTTCGGAGAAAACACCATATATTTT. It specifies CATPPGTGLFGENTIYF.

V gene TRBV11-2 combines with J gene TRBJ2-5, with a weak D call TRBD2 (6 bases). CDR1 and CDR2 (germline): SGHAT, FQNNGV. The CDR3 is made up of 15 amino acids. V shed 5 bases and J shed 0 bases, with 13 bases lying between them. The CDR3, as DNA: TGTGCCAGCAGCCCCTTAGCGGCGTACCAAGAGACCCAGTACTTC. Amino acid sequence: CASSPLAAYQETQYF.

This clone was observed a few times. The rearrangement links TRBV4-2 to TRBJ1-2; no clear D gene. Trimming removed 0 bases from V and 5 bases from J, with 13 bases in between. The CDR3 is 15 amino acids. Germline CDR1 reads LGHNA; CDR2 reads YNFKEQ. CDR3 sequence reads: CASSQDQNSDYGYTF. The CDR3 bases are TGTGCCAGCAGCCAAGATCAAAACAGTGATTATGGCTACACCTTC.

The rearrangement joins TRBV6-6 to TRBJ1-1, with D possibly TRBD1 on 5 matching bases. The CDR3 is 12 residues long. Germline V gives CDR1 MNHNY, CDR2 SVGAGI (reference sequence). V lost 7 bases and J 7 bases, leaving 13 bases between the germline ends. CDR3 sequence reads: CASTLPGGEAFF. As DNA, the CDR3 is TGTGCCAGCACTCTCCCGGGGGGTGAAGCTTTCTTT.

This clone was recorded a few times. The chain combines TRBV14 with TRBJ2-7, with 7 bases matching TRBD1. The V and J ends lost 6 bases and 0 bases, in that order; junction bases with no gene match: 2. The CDR3 loop spans 13 amino acids. Germline CDR1 and CDR2: SGHDN and FVKESK. The CDR3 nucleotides are TGTGCCAGCAGTCACAGGGGCTCCTACGAGCAGTACTTC. It translates to CASSHRGSYEQYF. The complete variable domain, with remaining parts taken from reference TRBV14 and TRBJ2-7, reads EAGVTQFPSHSVIEKGQTVTLRCDPISGHDNLYWYRRVMGKEIKFLLHFVKESKQDESGMPNNRFLAERTGGTYSTLKVQPAELEDSGVYFCASSHRGSYEQYFGPGTRLTVT.

This clone was observed a few times. The chain joins TRBV5-1 to TRBJ2-5; TRBD1 matches at 9 bases. V gave up 2 bases and J gave up 5 bases; unmatched junction bases: 7. Germline lookup yields CDR1 SGHRS and CDR2 YFSETQ. The CDR3 runs to 15 residues. CDR3 bases: TGCGCCAGCAGCTTCGGACAGGGGATAGGGGAGACCCAGTACTTC. Its translation: CASSFGQGIGETQYF.

This clone was observed a few times. The chain joins TRBV19 to TRBJ2-5, with 8 bases lining up with TRBD2. The ends lost 6 bases at V and 1 base at J; junction bases unmatched: 4. The CDR3 length is 14 residues. CDR1 is LNHDA, CDR2 SQIVND, per germline (reference sequence). The CDR3 is CASSGGGGQETQYF. The DNA of the CDR3 is TGTGCCAGTAGCGGGGGGGGAGGCCAAGAGACCCAGTACTTC.

The CDR3 reads CASSQRPGLAYNEQFF. The CDR3 DNA reads as TGTGCCAGCAGCCAAAGACCGGGACTAGCGTACAATGAGCAGTTCTTC. The gene calls are TRBV14 and TRBJ2-1; 10 bases are shared with TRBD2. The CDR3 loop spans 16 amino acids. The J segment lost 4 bases and the V segment lost 2 bases, leaving 5 bases of the junction unmatched. The germline CDR1 and CDR2 sequences are SGHDN and FVKESK.

V usage is TRBV29-1 and J usage is TRBJ2-3; possible D gene TRBD1, 6 bases. The length of the CDR3 is 15 residues. The V gene's germline CDR1 is SQVTM and CDR2 ANQGSEA. The ends were cut back, 3 bases at V and 0 bases at J, with 13 bases in the middle. CDR3 amino acids: CSVDLRDTSTDTQYF. CDR3 DNA sequence: TGCAGCGTTGACCTCCGGGACACTAGCACAGATACGCAGTATTTT.

This clone was seen a few times. The DNA of the CDR3 is TGTGCCAGCAGTGACCTTCCGGGACAGGGGATGAACACTGAAGCTTTCTTT. This encodes CASSDLPGQGMNTEAFF. The J gene is TRBJ1-1, the V gene TRBV25-1; 10 bases are a match to TRBD1. The germline CDR1 and CDR2 sequences are MGHDK and SYGVNS. V shed 3 bases and J 0 bases; nucleotides not matched to a gene: 7. The CDR3 is 17 residues long.

Only a few counts were recorded for this clone. The chain uses TRBV6-6 and TRBJ2-1; 10 bases align to TRBD2. V shed 8 bases and J 9 bases; nucleotides not matched to a gene: 13. The germline V gene has CDR1 MNHNY and CDR2 SVGAGI (reference sequence). The CDR3 runs 15 residues. This chain's CDR3 is CASHQRGGGSGEQFF. DNA of the CDR3: TGTGCCAGCCATCAGCGGGGGGGCGGATCGGGTGAGCAGTTCTTC.

The chain has TRBV4-2 and TRBJ2-3; 9 nucleotides align to TRBD2. After removal of 6 bases from V and 1 base from J, the junction contained 8 bases not matched to a gene. Germline V gene lookup returns CDR1 LGHNA and CDR2 YNFKEQ. This CDR3 has 16 amino acids. This chain's CDR3 is CASSRGLAGGTDTQYF. CDR3 in DNA: TGTGCCAGCAGTCGAGGATTAGCGGGGGGCACAGATACGCAGTATTTT.

This clone occurred many times. V is TRBV7-9 and J is TRBJ1-1; maybe TRBD1 (5 bases). V gave up 7 bases and J gave up 4 bases, with 19 bases separating them. This CDR3 comprises 15 residues. Germline CDR1 reads SEHNR; CDR2 reads FQNEAQ (reference sequence). Here the CDR3 DNA reads TGTGCCAGCACCCCCCTCAAAGGGGTGTTCACTGAAGCTTTCTTT. As protein: CASTPLKGVFTEAFF.